Listed here are 32 T cell receptor beta chains from one sample, sequenced in a study of T-cell memory formation after mild COVID-19. TCRdb re-derived calls from the 5' RACE reads in MiXCR, one entry per CDR3 protein. This sample yields over 350,000 distinct CDR3 sequences, of which approximately 24% are seen a single time; 7.5% to 10% belongs to the top ten. Sequenced: PBMCs or a T cell subset sorted from them (not recorded which). These receptor sequences come from an adult woman who had mild COVID-19 (a few samples of this study predate the infection). Cell type and time point are not known.

This clonotype was counted between two and nine times. This chain links TRBV5-4 with TRBJ2-5; tentative D call: TRBD2 (5 bases). Trimming left V 4 bases short and J 5 bases short, with 15 bases between. Germline V lookup: CDR1 SGHNT, CDR2 YYREEE (reference sequence). CDR3 length: 14 residues. CDR3 nucleotide sequence: TGTGCCAGCAGCCCTACGGGGAGCCACGAGACCCAGTACTTC. Translating gives CASSPTGSHETQYF. The full variable domain, its missing parts supplied by reference TRBV5-4 and TRBJ2-5, is ETGVTQSPTHLIKTRGQQVTLRCSSQSGHNTVSWYQQALGQGPQFIFQYYREEENGRGNFPPRFSGLQFPNYSSELNVNALELDDSALYLCASSPTGSHETQYFGPGTRLLVL.

This chain connects TRBV28 to TRBJ2-4; perhaps TRBD1 as D (5 bases). Trimming took 3 bases from V and 6 from J, leaving 18 bases between them. Germline loops: CDR1 MDHEN, CDR2 SYDVKM. CDR3 size: 16 residues. The CDR3 sequence: CASSLGPRGPTNIQYF. Here the CDR3 DNA reads TGTGCCAGCAGTTTGGGGCCCCGAGGCCCCACAAACATTCAGTACTTC.

This clonotype turned up a few times. The V and J genes are TRBV5-1 and TRBJ2-3; D is tentatively TRBD1 or TRBD2 (5 bases each). CDR1 is SGHRS, CDR2 YFSETQ, per germline. V lost 7 bases and J 3 bases, leaving 21 bases between the germline ends. This CDR3 contains 16 residues. Here the CDR3 reads CASGEGHPTGTDTQYF. CDR3 DNA sequence: TGCGCCAGCGGTGAGGGGCACCCGACGGGAACAGATACGCAGTATTTT. Based on the CDR3 plus reference TRBV5-1 and TRBJ2-3, the full variable domain is KAGVTQTPRYLIKTRGQQVTLSCSPISGHRSVSWYQQTPGQGLQFLFEYFSETQRNKGNFPGRFSGRQFSNSRSEMNVSTLELGDSALYLCASGEGHPTGTDTQYFGPGTRLTVL.

The rearrangement links TRBV12-5 to TRBJ2-5, with no clear D. CDR1 LGHNT and CDR2 FRNRAP come from the germline V gene. Between the trimmed V and J ends, which lost 1 base and 3 bases, there was a span of 6 bases. The CDR3 contains 13 residues. DNA for the CDR3: TGTGCTAGTGGTTTGGACAGTGAAGAGACCCAGTACTTC. Its translation is CASGLDSEETQYF.

This clonotype has more than one count but fewer than ten. The chain joins TRBV5-1 to TRBJ2-1; no reliable D call. The CDR3 sequence is 16 residues long. The V end was cut by 0 bases, the J end by 2 bases, with 12 bases between. In germline, CDR1 is SGHRS, CDR2 YFSETQ. CDR3 in amino acids: CASSLAGLTTYNEQFF. DNA for the CDR3: TGCGCCAGCAGCTTGGCCGGCCTAACTACCTACAATGAGCAGTTCTTC.

This clonotype has only a few counts. The chain combines TRBV18 with TRBJ1-1; perhaps TRBD1 as D (5 bases). V dropped 2 bases and J dropped 0 bases, with 7 bases sitting between them. The CDR3 has 14 residues. Germline-derived CDR1 and CDR2 are KGHSH and LQKENI. CDR3 protein: CASSPTTVNTEAFF. The CDR3 bases are TGTGCCAGCTCACCAACGACAGTGAACACTGAAGCTTTCTTT.

This clonotype was observed a handful of times. The chain has TRBV7-2 and TRBJ1-2, with D maybe TRBD1 (5 bases). Trimming stripped 2 bases from V and 4 bases from J, with 14 bases between. The CDR3 sequence is 15 residues long. Germline V CDR1 and CDR2: SGHTA, FQGNSA. CDR3 sequence: CASSLSTATTYGYTF. The CDR3 region has the DNA TGTGCCAGCAGCTTATCGACAGCTACTACCTATGGCTACACCTTC.

This clonotype appeared a few times. The chain has TRBV7-9 and TRBJ2-2, with D maybe TRBD2 (6 bases). Germline values: CDR1 SEHNR, CDR2 FQNEAQ (reference sequence). The V end was cut by 7 bases, the J end by 5 bases, with 17 bases between. CDR3 size: 15 residues. The chain's CDR3 is CASTYPGLYTGELFF. The CDR3 DNA reads TGTGCCAGCACCTATCCGGGACTTTATACCGGGGAGCTGTTTTTT.

This clonotype was detected only once. The chain carries TRBV5-4 and TRBJ2-7; the match to TRBD1 covers 9 bases. The CDR3 is 15 residues long. The germline gives CDR1 SGHNT, CDR2 YYREEE (reference sequence). The V segment lost 2 bases and the J segment 4 bases; nucleotides outside the gene matches: 7. CDR3 nucleotides: TGTGCCAGCAGCTTAAGGACAGGGGAGAGTTACGAGCAGTACTTC. It specifies CASSLRTGESYEQYF.

This rearrangement joins TRBV4-3 to TRBJ1-5; D not resolved. CDR3 length: 13 residues. Germline lookup yields CDR1 LGHNA and CDR2 YSLEER. V shed 2 bases and J shed 6 bases, with 8 bases lying between them. This CDR3 reads CASSQTSSQPQHF. CDR3 DNA sequence: TGCGCCAGCAGCCAAACCTCAAGTCAGCCCCAGCATTTT.

The chain employs TRBV12-3 or TRBV12-4 and TRBJ1-5, with 7 bases that match TRBD1. The CDR3 sequence is 14 residues long. V was pared by 7 bases and J by 0 bases, with 3 bases of the junction left unmatched. This chain's CDR3 is CASKQGHSNQPQHF. The CDR3 coding sequence is TGTGCCAGCAAACAGGGGCATAGCAATCAGCCCCAGCATTTT.

This clonotype was recorded many times. The J gene is TRBJ2-3, the V gene TRBV5-1, with D tentatively TRBD1 (6 bases). CDR3 length equals 15 residues. From germline, CDR1 is SGHRS and CDR2 YFSETQ. Trimming stripped 3 bases from V and 2 bases from J, with 13 bases between. CDR3 DNA: TGCGCCAGCAGCTCCTCCGGACAGCCCACAGATACGCAGTATTTT. This codes for CASSSSGQPTDTQYF.

In its sample, this clonotype was seen a few times. The J gene is TRBJ2-7, the V gene TRBV24-1; 8 bases map to TRBD2. The CDR3 is 14 amino acids. Germline-derived CDR1 and CDR2 are KGHDR and SFDVKD. The J segment lost 3 bases and the V segment lost 7 bases, leaving 7 bases of the junction unmatched. The CDR3 spells CATRWSGGLYEQYF. The CDR3 DNA sequence: TGTGCCACCAGGTGGAGCGGGGGACTCTACGAGCAGTACTTC.

The chain uses TRBV4-1 and TRBJ2-3, with 14 positions matching TRBD2. Germline CDR1 reads MGHRA; CDR2 reads YSYEKL. The junction had 10 bases not matched to a gene; V was cut back by 4 bases and J by 1 base. The CDR3 spans 19 residues. The CDR3 region has the DNA TGCGCCAGCAGCCGGCCGGGACTAGCGGGGGCTCGGGGCACAGATACGCAGTATTTT. Its protein is CASSRPGLAGARGTDTQYF.

This clonotype was recorded at least ten times. The chain couples TRBV27 to TRBJ2-7; 8 bases match TRBD1. Germline V lookup: CDR1 MNHEY, CDR2 SMNVEV (reference sequence). J gave up 7 bases and V 5 bases, and 7 bases lay outside the gene matches. CDR3 length: 13 residues. This chain's CDR3 is CASSDAGGREQYF. The CDR3 DNA is TGTGCCAGCAGTGATGCAGGGGGCCGAGAGCAGTACTTC.

V usage is TRBV15 and J usage is TRBJ1-3, with a tentative D call TRBD1 (6 bases). CDR1 LNHNV and CDR2 YYDKDF come from the germline V gene (reference sequence). V lost 3 bases and J 4 bases, leaving 16 bases between the germline ends. This CDR3 comprises 16 residues. The CDR3 sequence: CATSSGGGGYGNTIYF. Here the CDR3 DNA reads TGTGCCACCAGCAGCGGGGGCGGGGGGTACGGAAACACCATATATTTT.

This clonotype has only a few counts. The chain employs TRBV11-2 and TRBJ2-7, with 8 positions matching TRBD2. Losses at the gene ends were 4 bases for V and 0 bases for J; bases not matched to a gene: 11. The CDR3 is 17 residues long. Germline-derived CDR1 and CDR2 are SGHAT and FQNNGV. The CDR3 reads CASSSRITSGRSYEQYF. The CDR3 bases are TGTGCCAGCAGCTCCCGTATTACTAGCGGCCGCTCCTACGAGCAGTACTTC.

The gene calls are TRBV5-5 and TRBJ1-1, with TRBD1 matching 8 bases. The CDR3 contains 16 residues. V lost 3 bases, J lost 0 bases, and 7 bases stayed unmatched. Germline V CDR1 and CDR2: SGHKS, YYEKEE (reference sequence). The CDR3 nucleotides are TGTGCCAGCAGCTCGGGCAGGGGGCGAGTGAACACTGAAGCTTTCTTT. This codes for CASSSGRGRVNTEAFF.

The V call is TRBV20-1, the J call TRBJ2-5; D is unclear. CDR1 and CDR2 (germline): DFQATT, SNEGSKA (reference sequence). Trimming removed 1 base from V and 5 bases from J, with 17 bases in between. The CDR3 covers 15 residues. The CDR3, as DNA: TGCAGTGCTAGAGGTCTACGGATGGGTCCGGAGACCCAGTACTTC. Translation gives CSARGLRMGPETQYF.

This rearrangement joins TRBV9 to TRBJ1-2, with a weak D call TRBD1 (6 bases). Germline CDR1 reads SGDLS; CDR2 reads YYNGEE. V was clipped by 3 bases and J by 4 bases, with 13 bases between them. The CDR3 contains 14 residues. The CDR3 nucleotides are TGTGCCAGCAGCGATGCAGGGGCCCTCTATGGCTACACCTTC. It specifies CASSDAGALYGYTF.

The J gene is TRBJ2-7, the V gene TRBV6-2 or TRBV6-3, with D possibly being TRBD1 or TRBD2 (5 bases each). This CDR3 contains 16 residues. Trimming removed 2 bases from V and 4 bases from J, with 18 bases in between. Germline V gives CDR1 MNHEY, CDR2 SVGEGT. The CDR3 DNA is TGTGCCAGCAGTTACGAAGGGACCGGTGTCGTTTACGAGCAGTACTTC. Its protein is CASSYEGTGVVYEQYF.

The chain has TRBV25-1 and TRBJ1-2; TRBD1 is a possible D gene (6 bases). The germline CDR1 and CDR2 sequences are MGHDK and SYGVNS. The CDR3 has 14 residues. Trimming pared 3 bases from V and 4 bases from J, leaving 12 bases between. CDR3 region: CASSESLGAYGYTF. The CDR3 coding sequence is TGTGCCAGCAGTGAGAGCCTGGGGGCCTATGGCTACACCTTC.

This clonotype was detected a few times. This chain links TRBV30 with TRBJ1-1; no definite D call. The CDR3 has 14 residues. CDR1 and CDR2 from the germline V gene are GTSNPN and SVGIG (reference sequence). V shed 0 bases and J shed 6 bases, with 14 bases lying between them. CDR3 in DNA: TGTGCCTGGAGTGTACGAGCCGTCGGCGCTGAAGCTTTCTTT. It translates to CAWSVRAVGAEAFF.

The V call is TRBV12-3 or TRBV12-4, the J call TRBJ1-3, with D perhaps matching TRBD1 (6 bases). V dropped 7 bases and J dropped 0 bases, with 13 bases sitting between them. The CDR3 totals 15 residues. Here the CDR3 DNA reads TGTGCCAGCAACGGACAGTCCTCCTCTGGAAACACCATATATTTT. Its translation is CASNGQSSSGNTIYF.

The rearrangement links TRBV7-2 to TRBJ2-7; D possibly corresponds to TRBD2 (5 bases). CDR3 length: 11 amino acids. Trimming stripped 3 bases from V and 7 bases from J, with 7 bases between. Germline CDR1 is SGHTA and CDR2 is FQGNSA. The CDR3, as DNA: TGTGCCAGCAGCTTTCGGGATGAGCAGTACTTC. It yields the protein CASSFRDEQYF.

This clonotype came up a few times. The chain carries TRBV25-1 and TRBJ2-1; D may be TRBD2 (6 bases). V lost 2 bases and J lost 1, with 9 bases in between. CDR1 and CDR2 (germline): MGHDK, SYGVNS. The CDR3 is 15 amino acids. CDR3 sequence: CASSEPGGSYNEQFF. The DNA for the CDR3 is TGTGCCAGCAGTGAACCCGGGGGTTCCTACAATGAGCAGTTCTTC.

Only a few counts were recorded for this clonotype. The chain uses TRBV5-1 and TRBJ2-7; D is ambiguous. Trimming removed 3 bases at V and 3 bases at J, with 10 bases between. The CDR3 spans 13 residues. Germline CDR1 is SGHRS and CDR2 is YFSETQ. CDR3 nucleotides: TGCGCCAGCAGCTCCCTGTTTGTCTACGAGCAGTACTTC. Translation gives CASSSLFVYEQYF.

The gene calls are TRBV12-3 or TRBV12-4 and TRBJ2-6; D perhaps matches TRBD1 (5 bases). Between the trimmed V and J ends, which lost 7 bases and 4 bases, there was a span of 17 bases. The CDR3 extends over 16 amino acids. CDR3 residues: CASTAQPGSGANVLTF. The CDR3 DNA is TGTGCCAGCACCGCACAACCAGGGTCCGGGGCCAACGTCCTGACTTTC.

The gene calls are TRBV2 and TRBJ2-1; 7 bases fit TRBD1. The CDR3 is 14 amino acids. CDR1 and CDR2 (germline): SNHLY, FYNNEI. The ends lost 6 bases at V and 3 bases at J; junction bases unmatched: 5. The CDR3 DNA reads as TGTGCCAGCAGCGAGGGGGACAGCTACAATGAGCAGTTCTTC. It translates to CASSEGDSYNEQFF.

This clonotype has just one count. This chain uses TRBV18 with TRBJ2-2; 9 bases map to TRBD1. The CDR3 runs to 16 residues. V lost 2 bases, J lost 4 bases, and 5 bases stayed unmatched. CDR1 and CDR2 (germline): KGHSH, LQKENI. The CDR3: CASSPTTGGGTGELFF. In DNA form, the CDR3 reads TGTGCCAGCTCACCAACGACAGGGGGAGGCACCGGGGAGCTGTTTTTT.

This clonotype was observed a few times. The CDR3 protein is CAWNPNPYNEQFF. The CDR3 DNA reads as TGTGCCTGGAACCCGAACCCGTACAATGAGCAGTTCTTC. V and J are TRBV30 and TRBJ2-1; D is ambiguous. The germline V gene has CDR1 GTSNPN and CDR2 SVGIG (reference sequence). The germline V and J ends were trimmed by 4 bases and 4 bases, with 11 bases remaining between them. The CDR3 runs to 13 residues.

The chain has TRBV9 and TRBJ2-7; a possible D gene is TRBD1 (6 bases). CDR1 and CDR2 from the germline V gene are SGDLS and YYNGEE. The CDR3 runs to 15 residues. Trimming pared 0 bases from V and 3 bases from J, leaving 13 bases between. The CDR3 loop is CASSVGQEYYYEQYF. The CDR3 nucleotides are TGTGCCAGCAGCGTAGGACAGGAGTACTACTACGAGCAGTACTTC.